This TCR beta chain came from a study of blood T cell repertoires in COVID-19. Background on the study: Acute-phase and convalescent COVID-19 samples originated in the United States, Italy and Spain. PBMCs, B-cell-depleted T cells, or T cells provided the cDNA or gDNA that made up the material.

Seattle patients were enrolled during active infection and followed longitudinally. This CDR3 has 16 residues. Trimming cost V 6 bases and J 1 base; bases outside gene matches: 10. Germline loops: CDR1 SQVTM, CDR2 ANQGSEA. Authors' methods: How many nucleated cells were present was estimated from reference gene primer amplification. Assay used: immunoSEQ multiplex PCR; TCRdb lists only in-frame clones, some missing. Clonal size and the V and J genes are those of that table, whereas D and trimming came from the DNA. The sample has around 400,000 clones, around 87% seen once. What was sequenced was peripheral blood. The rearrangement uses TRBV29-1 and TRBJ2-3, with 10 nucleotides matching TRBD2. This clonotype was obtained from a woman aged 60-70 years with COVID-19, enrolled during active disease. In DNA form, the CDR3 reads TGCAGCGTCGGTGGTGGGCTAGCGGGGGGCACAGATACGCAGTATTTT. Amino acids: CSVGGGLAGGTDTQYF.